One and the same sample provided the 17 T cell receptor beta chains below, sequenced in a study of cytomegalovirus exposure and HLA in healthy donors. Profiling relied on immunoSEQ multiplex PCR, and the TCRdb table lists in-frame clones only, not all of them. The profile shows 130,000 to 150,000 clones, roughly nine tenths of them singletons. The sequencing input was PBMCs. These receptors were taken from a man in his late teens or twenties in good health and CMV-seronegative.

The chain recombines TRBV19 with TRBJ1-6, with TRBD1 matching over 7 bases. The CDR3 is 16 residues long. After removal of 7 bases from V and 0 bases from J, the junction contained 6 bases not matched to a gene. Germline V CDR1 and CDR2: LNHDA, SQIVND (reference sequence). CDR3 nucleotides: TGTGCCAGTAAAGACAGGGCTATCTCCTATAATTCACCCCTCCACTTT. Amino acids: CASKDRAISYNSPLHF.

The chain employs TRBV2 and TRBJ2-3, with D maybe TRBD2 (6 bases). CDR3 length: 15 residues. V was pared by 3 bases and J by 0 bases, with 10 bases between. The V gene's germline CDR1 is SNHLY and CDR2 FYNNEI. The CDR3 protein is CASSDEGLSTDTQYF. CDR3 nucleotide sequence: TGTGCCAGCAGTGATGAGGGACTTAGCACAGATACGCAGTATTTT. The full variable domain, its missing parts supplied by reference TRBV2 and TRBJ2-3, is EPEVTQTPSHQVTQMGQEVILRCVPISNHLYFYWYRQILGQKVEFLVSFYNNEISEKSEIFDDQFSVERPDGSNFTLKIRSTKLEDSAMYFCASSDEGLSTDTQYFGPGTRLTVL.

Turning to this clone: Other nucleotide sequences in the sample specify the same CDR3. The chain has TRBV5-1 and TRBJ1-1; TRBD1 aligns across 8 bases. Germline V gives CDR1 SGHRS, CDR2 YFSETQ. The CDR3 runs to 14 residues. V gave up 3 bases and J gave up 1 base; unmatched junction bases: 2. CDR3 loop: CASSSGQGNTEAFF. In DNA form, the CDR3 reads TGCGCCAGCAGCTCAGGACAGGGGAACACTGAAGCTTTCTTT.

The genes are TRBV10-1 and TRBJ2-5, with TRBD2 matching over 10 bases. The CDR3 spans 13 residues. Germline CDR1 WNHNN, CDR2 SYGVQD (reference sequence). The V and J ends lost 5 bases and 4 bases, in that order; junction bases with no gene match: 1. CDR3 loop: CASSPSGGETQYF. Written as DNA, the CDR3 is TGCGCCAGCAGTCCTAGCGGGGGAGAGACCCAGTACTTC.

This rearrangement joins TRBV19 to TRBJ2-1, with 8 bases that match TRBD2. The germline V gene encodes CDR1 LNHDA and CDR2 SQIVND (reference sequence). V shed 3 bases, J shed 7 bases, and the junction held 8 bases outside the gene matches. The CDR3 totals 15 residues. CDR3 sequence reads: CASSIRGGLVNEQFF. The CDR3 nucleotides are TGTGCCAGTAGTATCCGGGGGGGCTTGGTGAATGAGCAGTTCTTC.

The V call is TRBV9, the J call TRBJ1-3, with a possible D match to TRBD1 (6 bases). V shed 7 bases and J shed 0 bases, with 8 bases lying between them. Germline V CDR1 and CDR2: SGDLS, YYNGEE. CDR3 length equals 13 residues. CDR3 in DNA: TGTGCCAGCGGGACAAACTCTGGAAACACCATATATTTT. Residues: CASGTNSGNTIYF.

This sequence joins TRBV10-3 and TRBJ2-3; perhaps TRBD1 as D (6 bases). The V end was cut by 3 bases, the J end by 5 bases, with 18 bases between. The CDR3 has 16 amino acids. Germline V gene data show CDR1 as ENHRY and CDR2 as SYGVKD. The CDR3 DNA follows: TGTGCCATCAGTGATTCGGGGATACAGGGTTTAGATACGCAGTATTTT. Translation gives CAISDSGIQGLDTQYF.

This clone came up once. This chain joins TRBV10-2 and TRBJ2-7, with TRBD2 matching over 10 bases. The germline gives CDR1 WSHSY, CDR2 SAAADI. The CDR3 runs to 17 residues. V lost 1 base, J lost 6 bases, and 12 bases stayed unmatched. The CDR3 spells CASSEWLAGAPEREQYF. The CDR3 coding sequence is TGCGCCAGCAGTGAGTGGCTAGCGGGGGCCCCAGAGCGCGAGCAGTACTTC.

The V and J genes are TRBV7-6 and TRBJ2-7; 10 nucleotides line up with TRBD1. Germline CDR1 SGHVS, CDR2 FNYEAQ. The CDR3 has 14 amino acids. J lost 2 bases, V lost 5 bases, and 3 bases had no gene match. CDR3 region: CASSQGQGPYEQYF. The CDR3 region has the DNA TGTGCCAGCAGCCAGGGACAGGGGCCCTACGAGCAGTACTTC.

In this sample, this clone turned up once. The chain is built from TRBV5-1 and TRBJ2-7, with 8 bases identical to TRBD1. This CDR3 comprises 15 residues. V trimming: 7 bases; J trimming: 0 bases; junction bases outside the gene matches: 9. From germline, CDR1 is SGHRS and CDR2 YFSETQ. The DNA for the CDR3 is TGCGCCAGCGCCCCGGAACAGGGGGTCTCCTACGAGCAGTACTTC. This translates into CASAPEQGVSYEQYF.

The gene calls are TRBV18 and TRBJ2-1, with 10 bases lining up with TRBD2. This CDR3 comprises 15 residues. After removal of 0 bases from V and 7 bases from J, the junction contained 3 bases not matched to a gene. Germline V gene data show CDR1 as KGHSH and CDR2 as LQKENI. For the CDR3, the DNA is TGTGCCAGCTCACCACCCTCTAGCGGGAGTAATGAGCAGTTCTTC. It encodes CASSPPSSGSNEQFF.

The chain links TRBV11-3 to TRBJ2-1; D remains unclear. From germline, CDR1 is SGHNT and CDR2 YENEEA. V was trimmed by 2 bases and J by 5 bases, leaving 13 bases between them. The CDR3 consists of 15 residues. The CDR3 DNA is TGTGCCAGCAGCTTAATTGCGCGGCGGCACAATGAGCAGTTCTTC. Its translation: CASSLIARRHNEQFF.

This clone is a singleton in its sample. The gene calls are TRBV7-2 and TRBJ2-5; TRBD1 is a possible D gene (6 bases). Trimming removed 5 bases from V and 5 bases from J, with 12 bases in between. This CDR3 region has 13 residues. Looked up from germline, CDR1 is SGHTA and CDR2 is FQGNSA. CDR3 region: CASSKQGVETQYF. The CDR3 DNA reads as TGTGCCAGCAGCAAACAGGGAGTCGAGACCCAGTACTTC.

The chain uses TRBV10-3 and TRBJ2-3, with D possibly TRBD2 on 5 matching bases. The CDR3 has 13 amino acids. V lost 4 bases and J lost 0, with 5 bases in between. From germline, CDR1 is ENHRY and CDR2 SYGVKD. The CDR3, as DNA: TGTGCCATCAGTGGGACTAGCACAGATACGCAGTATTTT. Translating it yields CAISGTSTDTQYF.

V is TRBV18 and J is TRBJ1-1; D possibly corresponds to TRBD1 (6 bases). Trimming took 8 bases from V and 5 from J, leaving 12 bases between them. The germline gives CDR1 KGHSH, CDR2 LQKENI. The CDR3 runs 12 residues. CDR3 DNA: TGTGCCAGCGGACAGATAGTAACTGAAGCTTTCTTT. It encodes CASGQIVTEAFF.

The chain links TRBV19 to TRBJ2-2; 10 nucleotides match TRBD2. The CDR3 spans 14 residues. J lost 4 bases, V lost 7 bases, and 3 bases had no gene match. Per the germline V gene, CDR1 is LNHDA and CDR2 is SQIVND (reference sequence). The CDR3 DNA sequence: TGTGCCAGTATTTCTAGCGGGGGCACCGGGGAGCTGTTTTTT. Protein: CASISSGGTGELFF. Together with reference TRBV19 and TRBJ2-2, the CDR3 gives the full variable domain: DGGITQSPKYLFRKEGQNVTLSCEQNLNHDAMYWYRQDPGQGLRLIYYSQIVNDFQKGDIAEGYSVSREKKESFPLTVTSAQKNPTAFYLCASISSGGTGELFFGEGSRLTVL.

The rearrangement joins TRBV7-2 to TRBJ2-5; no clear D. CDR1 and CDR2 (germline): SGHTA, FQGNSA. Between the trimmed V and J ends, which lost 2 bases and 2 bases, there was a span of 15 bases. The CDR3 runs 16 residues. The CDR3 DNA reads TGTGCCAGCAGCTTACGCGGCCTCGGAGCGCAAGAGACCCAGTACTTC. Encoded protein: CASSLRGLGAQETQYF.